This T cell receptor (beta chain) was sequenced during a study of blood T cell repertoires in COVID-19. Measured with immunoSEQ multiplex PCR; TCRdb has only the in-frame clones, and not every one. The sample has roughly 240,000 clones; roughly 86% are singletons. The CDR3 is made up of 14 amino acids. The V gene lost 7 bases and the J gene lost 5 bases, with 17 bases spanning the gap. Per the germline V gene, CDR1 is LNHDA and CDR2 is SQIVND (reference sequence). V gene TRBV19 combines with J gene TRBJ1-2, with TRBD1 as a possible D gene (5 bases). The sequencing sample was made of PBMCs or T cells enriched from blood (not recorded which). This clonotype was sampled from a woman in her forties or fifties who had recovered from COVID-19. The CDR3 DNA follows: TGTGCCAGTACCCCCGAGGTCGGGGGGTATGGCTACACCTTC. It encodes CASTPEVGGYGYTF.